Listed below are T cell receptor beta chains from one sample, sequenced in a study of technical replicates of blood from a few donors. The data were produced by immunoSEQ multiplex PCR, yet TCRdb's version contains in-frame clones alone and is incomplete. The sample contains fewer than 90,000 clones, over 80% of which appear only once. Sequenced: T cells isolated from PBMCs. The receptors were sampled from a human donor in good health. Both conserved end residues are part of each CDR3. The D gene is left open where the match is weak. Clone size is not always given. Where it is, it says once, few, many or a class for expanded clones.

j_call clone_size cdr3_length d_call v_call cdr3_aa cdr3_nt
TRBJ2-2 few 16 TRBD2 TRBV5-4 CASSLVGRANTGELFF TGTGCCAGCAGCTTGGTCGGGAGGGCGAACACCGGGGAGCTGTTTTTT
TRBJ2-7 NA 17 TRBD2 TRBV7-8 CASSFGTSGGISYEQYF TGTGCCAGCAGCTTCGGGACTAGCGGGGGGATCTCCTACGAGCAGTACTTC
TRBJ2-7 NA 13 NA TRBV6-5 CASSYQQGYEQYF TGTGCCAGCAGTTACCAACAGGGTTACGAGCAGTACTTC
TRBJ1-5 NA 15 NA TRBV5-1 CASSIAGYYNQPQHF TGCGCCAGCAGCATTGCAGGATATTACAATCAGCCCCAGCATTTT
TRBJ1-5 NA 13 NA TRBV6-5 CASSYSETGSQHF TGTGCCAGCAGTTACTCGGAGACAGGTTCCCAGCATTTT
TRBJ1-1 NA 14 TRBD1 TRBV7-6 CASSSGQGRPVVFF TGTGCCAGCAGCTCTGGACAGGGCCGCCCTGTAGTTTTCTTT
TRBJ2-2 once 15 TRBD2 TRBV9 CASSPGLASTGELFF TGTGCCAGCAGCCCCGGACTAGCGAGCACCGGGGAGCTGTTTTTT
TRBJ2-2 NA 16 NA TRBV7-9 CASSLVILANTGELFF TGTGCCAGCAGCTTAGTGATTTTAGCGAACACCGGGGAGCTGTTTTTT
TRBJ2-7 once 14 NA TRBV6-1 CASRKVQGSYEQYF TGTGCCAGCAGGAAGGTACAGGGCTCCTACGAGCAGTACTTC
TRBJ1-1 NA 15 NA TRBV5-1 CASSLGPQINTEAFF TGCGCCAGCAGCTTGGGTCCCCAGATAAACACTGAAGCTTTCTTT
TRBJ1-5 NA 14 NA TRBV5-5 CASSLETGWAPQHF TGTGCCAGCAGCTTGGAAACGGGATGGGCGCCCCAGCATTTT
TRBJ1-1 once 13 TRBD1 TRBV9 CASSGTGGTEAFF TGTGCCAGCAGCGGAACAGGGGGCACTGAAGCTTTCTTT
TRBJ2-1 NA 17 TRBD2 TRBV12-5 CASATAVAGDSYNEQFF TGTGCTAGTGCTACTGCGGTAGCGGGAGACAGCTACAATGAGCAGTTCTTC
TRBJ2-7 NA 14 NA TRBV7-9 CASTPQGTIYEQYF TGTGCCAGCACCCCGCAGGGAACAATCTACGAGCAGTACTTC
TRBJ1-1 NA 14 NA TRBV4-2 CASSPRTENTEAFF TGTGCCAGCAGCCCCAGGACAGAAAACACTGAAGCTTTCTTT
TRBJ1-1 NA 13 NA TRBV7-6 CASRELVGTEAFF TGTGCCAGCAGAGAACTAGTTGGCACTGAAGCTTTCTTT
TRBJ2-2 once 15 TRBD1 TRBV19 CASSIHDRGSGELFF TGTGCCAGTAGTATACACGACAGGGGGTCCGGGGAGCTGTTTTTT
TRBJ1-2 NA 13 NA TRBV30 CAWSVRSGDGYTF TGTGCCTGGAGTGTAAGGTCGGGGGATGGCTACACCTTC
TRBJ2-3 NA 15 TRBD2 TRBV7-2 CASSSIRTSADTQYF TGTGCCAGCAGCTCGATCAGGACTAGCGCAGATACGCAGTATTTT
TRBJ2-5 NA 15 TRBD1 TRBV6-5 CASSYGTGGKETQYF TGTGCCAGCAGTTACGGGACAGGGGGAAAAGAGACCCAGTACTTC
TRBJ2-7 NA 13 NA TRBV9 CASSGRVSYEQYF TGTGCCAGCAGCGGCAGGGTCTCGTACGAGCAGTACTTC
TRBJ2-3 NA 12 NA TRBV6-1 CASTQGTDTQYF TGTGCCAGCACTCAGGGCACAGATACGCAGTATTTT
TRBJ2-6 once 16 NA TRBV25-1 CASSVNRVSGANVLTF TGTGCCAGCAGTGTTAACAGGGTCTCTGGGGCCAACGTCCTGACTTTC
TRBJ1-2 once 15 TRBD1 TRBV4-3 CASSHGTGLGYGYTF TGCGCCAGCAGCCACGGGACAGGTTTGGGCTATGGCTACACCTTC
TRBJ2-1 NA 15 NA TRBV9 CASSVSGPSYNEQFF TGTGCCAGCAGCGTTAGCGGCCCCTCCTACAATGAGCAGTTCTTC
TRBJ2-3 once 14 TRBD2 TRBV6-1 CASKIQREKDTQYF TGTGCCAGCAAGATCCAGCGGGAGAAAGATACGCAGTATTTT
TRBJ2-1 NA 16 TRBD2 TRBV4-1 CASSHRLAGGRNEQFF TGCGCCAGCAGCCACCGTTTAGCGGGAGGTCGGAATGAGCAGTTCTTC
TRBJ2-5 NA 15 TRBD2 TRBV9 CASSLGLAGIETQYF TGTGCCAGCAGCCTGGGACTAGCGGGAATCGAGACCCAGTACTTC
TRBJ2-7 NA 22 TRBD1 TRBV4-3 CASSQDNWLKETGGKNSYEQYF TGCGCCAGCAGCCAAGATAATTGGTTGAAAGAGACAGGGGGCAAAAACTCCTACGAGCAGTACTTC
TRBJ1-1 NA 14 NA TRBV7-9 CASSSSGFGGQAFF TGTGCCAGCAGCTCCTCAGGGTTTGGAGGGCAAGCTTTCTTT
TRBJ2-5 NA 18 TRBD2 TRBV7-2 CASSWGLAGGLVGETQYF TGTGCCAGCAGCTGGGGACTAGCGGGAGGTTTGGTGGGAGAGACCCAGTACTTC
TRBJ2-3 NA 14 NA TRBV11-2 CASSFSRGTDTQYF TGTGCCAGCAGCTTTTCCAGGGGCACAGATACGCAGTATTTT
TRBJ2-3 NA 14 NA TRBV5-6 CASSFNSDTDTQYF TGTGCCAGCAGCTTTAATAGCGACACAGATACGCAGTATTTT
TRBJ2-1 once 15 NA TRBV11-1 CASSLETSPENEQFF TGTGCCAGCAGCTTAGAAACTAGCCCTGAGAATGAGCAGTTCTTC
TRBJ2-2 NA 16 TRBD2 TRBV11-3 CASSANLAGGTGELFF TGTGCCAGCAGCGCAAATCTAGCGGGAGGCACCGGGGAGCTGTTTTTT
TRBJ1-5 NA 15 TRBD1 TRBV27 CASSLGQGFRQPQHF TGTGCCAGCAGTTTAGGACAGGGCTTCCGACAGCCCCAGCATTTT
TRBJ2-3 once 16 TRBD2 TRBV4-3 CASSQDVLAEADTQYF TGCGCCAGCAGCCAAGATGTACTAGCGGAGGCAGATACGCAGTATTTT
TRBJ2-1 NA 17 TRBD2 TRBV9 CASSVSGLAGGYNEQFF TGTGCCAGCAGCGTGAGTGGACTAGCGGGAGGTTACAATGAGCAGTTCTTC
TRBJ1-5 NA 14 NA TRBV18 CASSRSRGNQPQHF TGTGCCAGCTCACGGTCCCGGGGCAATCAGCCCCAGCATTTT
TRBJ2-1 NA 15 NA TRBV11-2 CASSTLRGPYNEQFF TGTGCCAGCAGCACCCTGCGGGGACCCTACAATGAGCAGTTCTTC
TRBJ1-5 NA 14 NA TRBV6-1 CASSEGRGVQPQHF TGTGCCAGCAGTGAAGGCAGGGGAGTCCAGCCCCAGCATTTT
TRBJ2-7 NA 11 NA TRBV6-6 CASSSLYEQYF TGTGCCAGCTCTTCCCTATACGAGCAGTACTTC
TRBJ1-2 NA 13 TRBD1 TRBV7-8 CASSSRGNYGYTF TGTGCCAGCAGCTCCAGGGGGAACTATGGCTACACCTTC
TRBJ2-1 NA 13 NA TRBV13 CASSFTSINEQFF TGTGCCAGCAGCTTTACCAGTATCAATGAGCAGTTCTTC
TRBJ1-1 NA 11 NA TRBV29-1 CSVSGGDEAFF TGCAGCGTTTCGGGGGGTGATGAAGCTTTCTTT
TRBJ1-6 NA 13 NA TRBV6-5 CASSYSVYSPLHF TGTGCCAGCAGTTATTCGGTTTATTCACCCCTCCACTTT